Below, 11 T cell receptor beta chains from the same sample are listed, as sequenced in a study of T cells in Graves' hyperthyroidism and ophthalmopathy. The CDR3 regions of TCR beta were amplified from RNA transcripts. Researchers ran a first-round RT-PCR on the TCR CDR3 using the HTBI primer set. TCRdb ran MiXCR on the multiplex PCR reads and lists one entry per CDR3 protein. The repertoire holds 400,000 to 600,000 distinct CDR3 sequences, with about 16% as singletons. The specimen sequenced was blood. The receptor source for this set is a woman aged 25-40 years with Graves' ophthalmopathy.

This clonotype was detected many times. V is TRBV5-6 and J is TRBJ2-7; 9 bases fit TRBD1. CDR3 length: 15 residues. After removal of 4 bases from V and 3 bases from J, the junction contained 8 bases not matched to a gene. The germline V gene has CDR1 SGHDT and CDR2 YYEEEE. The CDR3 nucleotides are TGTGCCAGCAGCAGAACGCCGGGACAGGGCTACGAGCAGTACTTC. It codes for CASSRTPGQGYEQYF.

The DNA of the CDR3 is TGTGCCAGCAGTTTTAAGGGGGCGGGGGAGACCCAGTACTTC. Translated: CASSFKGAGETQYF. The gene calls are TRBV12-3 or TRBV12-4 and TRBJ2-5; D may be TRBD1 (7 bases). This CDR3 contains 14 residues. V was pared by 3 bases and J by 5 bases, with 13 bases between.

This clonotype was observed a handful of times. The V and J genes are TRBV24-1 and TRBJ1-1; no definite D call. This CDR3 contains 12 residues. Trimming left V 5 bases short and J 5 bases short, with 8 bases between. Germline V CDR1 and CDR2: KGHDR, SFDVKD. CDR3 DNA: TGTGCCACCAGTGCCCTAGGTACTGAAGCTTTCTTT. It is translated as CATSALGTEAFF.

The rearrangement joins TRBV20-1 to TRBJ2-7, with 12 bases that match TRBD1. The germline V gene encodes CDR1 DFQATT and CDR2 SNEGSKA (reference sequence). The CDR3 sequence is 14 residues long. J gave up 6 bases and V 5 bases, and 8 bases lay outside the gene matches. The CDR3 spells CSAPRDRGRTEQYF. CDR3 DNA: TGCAGTGCTCCTAGGGACAGGGGGCGCACCGAGCAGTACTTC.

This clonotype was seen only a few times. This chain uses TRBV7-3 with TRBJ2-1; TRBD1 matches 7 bases. CDR3 length equals 16 residues. V was clipped by 5 bases and J by 4 bases; unmatched bases: 11. The germline V gene encodes CDR1 SGHTA and CDR2 FQGTGA. The CDR3 DNA follows: TGTGCCAGCAGCGAAAACAGGGGCGCAACATACAATGAGCAGTTCTTC. It codes for CASSENRGATYNEQFF.

This clonotype was seen a few times. The chain has TRBV27 and TRBJ2-3; TRBD2 might be the D (5 bases). The germline V gene encodes CDR1 MNHEY and CDR2 SMNVEV (reference sequence). The CDR3 sequence is 16 residues long. The V end lost 3 bases, the J end lost 0 bases, and 13 bases lay between the germline ends. The CDR3 DNA reads TGTGCCAGCAGTTTCGCTAGCAGCCCTAGCACAGATACGCAGTATTTT. Translating gives CASSFASSPSTDTQYF.

This clonotype has more than one count but fewer than ten. This chain joins TRBV6-1 and TRBJ1-6; 8 bases are shared with TRBD1. CDR3 length equals 17 residues. Germline V gene sequence: CDR1 MNHNS, CDR2 SASEGT. V was clipped by 6 bases and J by 5 bases; unmatched bases: 12. The CDR3: CASSKRWQGANNSPLHF. The CDR3 DNA sequence: TGTGCCAGCAGCAAACGGTGGCAGGGGGCAAATAATTCACCCCTCCACTTT.

About this clonotype: This may be a read error: a much more frequent sequence differs by one nucleotide. J is TRBJ2-2 and V is TRBV4-2; perhaps TRBD2 as D (5 bases). The germline gives CDR1 LGHNA, CDR2 YNFKEQ. This CDR3 is built from 15 residues. The CDR3 region is CASSQEARNTGDLFF. CDR3 coding DNA: TGTGCCAGCAGCCAAGAAGCGAGGAACACCGGGGATCTGTTTTTT.

Only a few counts were recorded for this clonotype. This chain connects TRBV29-1 to TRBJ2-5; 11 nucleotides align to TRBD1. The V segment lost 6 bases and the J segment 5 bases; nucleotides outside the gene matches: 5. Germline values: CDR1 SQVTM, CDR2 ANQGSEA. CDR3 length: 13 residues. This chain's CDR3 is CSVGTGGGETQYF. Written as DNA, the CDR3 is TGCAGCGTGGGGACAGGGGGTGGGGAGACCCAGTACTTC.

This clonotype has a count of ten or more. The chain carries TRBV18 and TRBJ2-2; TRBD2 aligns across 9 bases. Germline CDR1 is KGHSH and CDR2 is LQKENI. With V trimmed by 6 bases and J by 7 bases, 9 bases remained unmatched. The CDR3 has 15 residues. The CDR3 coding sequence is TGTGCCAGCTCGAGAAGTCCTAGCGGGGACGGGGAGCTGTTTTTT. Translating it yields CASSRSPSGDGELFF.

J is TRBJ2-1 and V is TRBV7-2; no clear D. The CDR3 consists of 15 residues. The germline CDR1 and CDR2 sequences are SGHTA and FQGNSA. Between the trimmed V and J ends, which lost 7 bases and 12 bases, there was a span of 25 bases. CDR3 sequence (DNA): TGTGCCAGCACCCTCTTTAGGGCCGAGGTTGATTGGCAGTTCTTC. Encoded protein: CASTLFRAEVDWQFF.